Below, one T cell receptor beta chain is given with its context. This record belongs to a study of ipilimumab plus nivolumab after autologous stem cell transplantation. On the study more broadly: A median of about eight nivolumab and 4 to 6 ipilimumab doses were given.

Data came from immunoSEQ multiplex PCR; TCRdb stores just in-frame clones and leaves some out. The data hold about 19,000 clones, with around 80% observed a single time. Patients got ipilimumab 1 mg/kg beginning 14 to 28 days post-transplant. Patients got 3 mg/kg IV nivolumab weeks 1, 4, 7, 10, then biweekly through week 26. The germline V gene has CDR1 SGHRS and CDR2 YFSETQ. The CDR3 covers 14 residues. Deletions cut 0 bases from V and 3 bases from J, with 7 bases between. Here the sequenced sample was PBMCs, taken in a trial of ipilimumab plus nivolumab as post-transplant consolidation. This chain uses TRBV5-1 with TRBJ2-1, with D uncertain. The sequence derives from a male donor with diffuse large B-cell lymphoma. The CDR3 reads CASSLAADYNEQFF. The CDR3 nucleotides read TGCGCCAGCAGCTTGGCCGCGGACTACAATGAGCAGTTCTTC.